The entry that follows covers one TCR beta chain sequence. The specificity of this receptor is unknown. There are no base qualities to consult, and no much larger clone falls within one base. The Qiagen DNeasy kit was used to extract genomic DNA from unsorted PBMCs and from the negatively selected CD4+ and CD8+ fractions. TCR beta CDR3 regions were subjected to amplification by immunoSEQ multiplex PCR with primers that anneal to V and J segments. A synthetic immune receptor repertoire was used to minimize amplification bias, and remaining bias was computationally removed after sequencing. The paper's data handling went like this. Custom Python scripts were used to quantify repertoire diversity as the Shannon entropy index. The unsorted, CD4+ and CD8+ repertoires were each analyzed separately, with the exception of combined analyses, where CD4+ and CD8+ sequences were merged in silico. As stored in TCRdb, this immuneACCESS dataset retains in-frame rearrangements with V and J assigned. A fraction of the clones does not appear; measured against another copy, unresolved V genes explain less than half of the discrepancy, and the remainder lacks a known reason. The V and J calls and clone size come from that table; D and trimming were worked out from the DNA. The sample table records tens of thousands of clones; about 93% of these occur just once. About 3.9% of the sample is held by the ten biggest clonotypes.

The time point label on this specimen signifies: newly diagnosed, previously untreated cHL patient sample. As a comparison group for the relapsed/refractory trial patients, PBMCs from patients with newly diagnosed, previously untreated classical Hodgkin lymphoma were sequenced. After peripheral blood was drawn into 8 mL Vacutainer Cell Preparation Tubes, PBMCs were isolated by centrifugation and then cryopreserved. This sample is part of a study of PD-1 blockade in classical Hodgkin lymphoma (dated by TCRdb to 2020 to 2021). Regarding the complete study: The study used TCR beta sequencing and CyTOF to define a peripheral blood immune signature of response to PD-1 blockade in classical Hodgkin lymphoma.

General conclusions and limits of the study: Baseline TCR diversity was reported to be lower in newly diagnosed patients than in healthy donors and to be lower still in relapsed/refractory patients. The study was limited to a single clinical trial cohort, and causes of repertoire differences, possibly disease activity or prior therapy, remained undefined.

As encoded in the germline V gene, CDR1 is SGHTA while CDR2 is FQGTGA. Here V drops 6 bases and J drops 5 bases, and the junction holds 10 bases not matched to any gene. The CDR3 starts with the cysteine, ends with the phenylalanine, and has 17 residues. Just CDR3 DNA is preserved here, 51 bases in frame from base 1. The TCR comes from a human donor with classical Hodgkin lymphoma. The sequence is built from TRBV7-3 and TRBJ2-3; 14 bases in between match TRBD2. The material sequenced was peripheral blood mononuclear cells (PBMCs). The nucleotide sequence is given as TGTGCCAGCAGTCCCCGGGGACTAGCGGGGGTGATAGATACGCAGTATTTT. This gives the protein CASSPRGLAGVIDTQYF. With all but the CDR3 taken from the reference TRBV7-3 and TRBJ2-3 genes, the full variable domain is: GAGVSQTPSNKVTEKGKYVELRCDPISGHTALYWYRQSLGQGPEFLIYFQGTGAADDSGLPNDRFFAVRPEGSVSTLKIQRTERGDSAVYLCASSPRGLAGVIDTQYFGPGTRLTVL.